Below, 27 T cell receptor beta chains from the same sample are listed, as sequenced in a study of T cell clones after liver transplantation. Data came from immunoSEQ multiplex PCR; TCRdb stores just in-frame clones and leaves some out. The sample yields 55,000 to 75,000 clones, approximately 70% seen once. Sequencing used CD4+ T cells from blood, obtained at the approximately 16-month timepoint. All receptors come from a human patient who received a liver transplant. Some T cells here may be from the graft donor.

This clone was counted many times. Here the CDR3 reads CASSILGQPQHF. CDR3 DNA: TGTGCCAGTAGTATTTTAGGGCAGCCCCAGCATTTT. The chain carries TRBV19 and TRBJ1-5; D not resolved. The germline V gene has CDR1 LNHDA and CDR2 SQIVND (reference sequence). V was shortened by 3 bases and J by 7 bases, with 7 bases between the two germline ends. This CDR3 is 12 amino acids long.

This clone appeared a few times. V usage is TRBV18 and J usage is TRBJ2-1, with a possible D match to TRBD1 (5 bases). The CDR3 consists of 15 residues. CDR1 KGHSH and CDR2 LQKENI come from the germline V gene. V lost 0 bases and J 6 bases, leaving 12 bases between the germline ends. The CDR3 spells CASSPPSGKANEQFF. The CDR3 bases are TGTGCCAGCTCACCACCATCAGGGAAGGCCAATGAGCAGTTCTTC.

This clone appeared once. This sequence joins TRBV7-6 and TRBJ2-3; the D is unclear. With 3 bases removed from V and 4 bases from J, the gap between germline ends came to 8 bases. The CDR3 extends over 13 amino acids. The V gene's germline CDR1 is SGHVS and CDR2 FNYEAQ. CDR3 in amino acids: CASSFSVADTQYF. The CDR3 nucleotides read TGTGCCAGCAGCTTTAGTGTGGCAGATACGCAGTATTTT.

J is TRBJ2-4 and V is TRBV7-2; D is uncertain. Germline-derived CDR1 and CDR2 are SGHTA and FQGNSA. Trimming removed 5 bases from V and 3 bases from J, with 8 bases in between. The CDR3 has 13 residues. The CDR3 sequence is CASSPRLKNIQYF. CDR3 sequence (DNA): TGTGCCAGCAGCCCGCGTCTCAAAAACATTCAGTACTTC.

This clone was counted once. V usage is TRBV2 and J usage is TRBJ2-3; D not certain. The CDR3 totals 13 residues. V was clipped by 1 base and J by 6 bases, with 8 bases between them. Germline loops: CDR1 SNHLY, CDR2 FYNNEI. CDR3: CASSEVGRDTQYF. DNA of the CDR3: TGTGCCAGCAGTGAAGTGGGTCGGGATACGCAGTATTTT.

The chain joins TRBV14 to TRBJ2-3, with D possibly being TRBD1 (6 bases). The V end lost 4 bases, the J end lost 3 bases, and 17 bases lay between the germline ends. CDR3 length equals 16 residues. Germline values: CDR1 SGHDN, CDR2 FVKESK. CDR3 in amino acids: CASSPIMGTTTDTQYF. The CDR3 nucleotides read TGTGCCAGCAGCCCCATAATGGGGACAACGACAGATACGCAGTATTTT.

Only a few counts were recorded for this clone. The chain combines TRBV5-1 with TRBJ1-1; the match to TRBD1 covers 8 bases. The V gene end was trimmed by 2 bases and the J gene end by 4 bases; junction bases not matched to a gene: 7. There are 15 residues in the CDR3. From germline, CDR1 is SGHRS and CDR2 YFSETQ. For the CDR3, the DNA is TGCGCCAGCAGCTTCTACAGGGGGATAGGCACTGAAGCTTTCTTT. It encodes CASSFYRGIGTEAFF.

This clone was detected ten times or more. The rearrangement joins TRBV30 to TRBJ1-1, with 8 bases that match TRBD1. The trim removed 3 bases at V and 4 bases at J, leaving 10 bases unmatched. This CDR3 is built from 15 residues. CDR1 and CDR2 from the germline V gene are GTSNPN and SVGIG (reference sequence). The CDR3 is CAWRTLGQGSTEAFF. In DNA form, the CDR3 reads TGTGCCTGGAGGACCTTAGGACAGGGAAGCACTGAAGCTTTCTTT.

The chain couples TRBV28 to TRBJ1-1; D remains ambiguous. With 6 bases removed from V and 0 bases from J, the gap between germline ends came to 14 bases. Per germline, CDR1 MDHEN and CDR2 SYDVKM. The CDR3 runs 15 residues. CDR3 sequence reads: CASRPLSALNTEAFF. Written as DNA, the CDR3 is TGTGCCAGCAGACCTCTCTCGGCCTTGAACACTGAAGCTTTCTTT.

This clone was counted a few times. The chain recombines TRBV20-1 with TRBJ2-1, with D unclear. CDR1 is DFQATT, CDR2 SNEGSKA, per germline (reference sequence). The V end was cut by 6 bases, the J end by 8 bases, with 11 bases between. This CDR3 spans 11 amino acids. As DNA, the CDR3 is TGCAGTGCCCGCCTTAGGGATGAGCAGTTCTTC. It codes for CSARLRDEQFF.

The chain joins TRBV6-1 to TRBJ2-7, with 12 bases that match TRBD2. V lost 4 bases and J lost 2; bases outside the gene matches: 6. The CDR3 loop spans 16 amino acids. The germline CDR1 and CDR2 sequences are MNHNS and SASEGT. The CDR3 DNA follows: TGTGCCAGCAGTGGAAAGGGACTAGCGGGTCCCTACGAGCAGTACGTC. Protein: CASSGKGLAGPYEQYV.

The CDR3: CASTPDGDGNSPLHF. The CDR3 region has the DNA TGTGCCAGCACCCCCGATGGGGACGGTAATTCACCCCTCCACTTT. The J gene is TRBJ1-6, the V gene TRBV11-2; possibly TRBD1 for D (5 bases). The V gene's germline CDR1 is SGHAT and CDR2 FQNNGV. Trimming removed 7 bases from V and 6 bases from J, with 16 bases in between. The CDR3 is 15 amino acids.

The rearrangement uses TRBV6-5 and TRBJ1-2; TRBD1 aligns across 10 bases. This CDR3 is 13 amino acids long. The germline V gene has CDR1 MNHEY and CDR2 SVGAGI. V shed 6 bases and J 6 bases; nucleotides not matched to a gene: 4. CDR3 sequence (DNA): TGTGCCAGCAGGCGACAGGGGGCAGATGGCTACACCTTC. Residues: CASRRQGADGYTF.

The sample holds a few counts of this clone. This chain links TRBV4-3 with TRBJ1-5; D is possibly TRBD1 (6 bases). Germline-derived CDR1 and CDR2 are LGHNA and YSLEER. This CDR3 spans 15 amino acids. V dropped 0 bases and J dropped 7 bases, with 13 bases sitting between them. This chain's CDR3 is CASSQDGQGRQPQHF. The CDR3 DNA follows: TGCGCCAGCAGCCAAGATGGGCAGGGGAGGCAGCCCCAGCATTTT.

The rearrangement uses TRBV28 and TRBJ2-7, with 11 bases identical to TRBD2. CDR1 and CDR2 (germline): MDHEN, SYDVKM. Trimming removed 7 bases from V and 5 bases from J; junction bases left unmatched: 10. The CDR3 extends over 15 amino acids. The CDR3 sequence is CASTKLAGAFDEQYF. The CDR3 DNA reads as TGTGCCAGCACCAAACTAGCGGGGGCCTTCGACGAGCAGTACTTC. Full variable domain (missing parts from reference TRBV28 and TRBJ2-7): DVKVTQSSRYLVKRTGEKVFLECVQDMDHENMFWYRQDPGLGLRLIYFSYDVKMKEKGDIPEGYSVSREKKERFSLILESASTNQTSMYLCASTKLAGAFDEQYFGPGTRLTVT.

The chain couples TRBV6-1 to TRBJ2-3; D perhaps matches TRBD2 (5 bases). V dropped 5 bases and J dropped 3 bases, with 9 bases sitting between them. The CDR3 length is 13 residues. From germline, CDR1 is MNHNS and CDR2 SASEGT. The CDR3 bases are TGTGCCAGCAGTTCGCCGGGGACAGATACGCAGTATTTT. Translating it yields CASSSPGTDTQYF.

The chain combines TRBV29-1 with TRBJ1-1; the D gene is possibly TRBD1 (5 bases). V gave up 3 bases and J gave up 3 bases, with 8 bases separating them. Germline CDR1 is SQVTM and CDR2 is ANQGSEA. CDR3 length: 12 amino acids. CDR3 residues: CSVDPGDTEAFF. CDR3 coding DNA: TGCAGCGTTGACCCGGGGGACACTGAAGCTTTCTTT.

The chain uses TRBV2 and TRBJ1-2, with 8 bases that match TRBD1. This CDR3 has 16 amino acids. With V trimmed by 4 bases and J by 4 bases, 11 bases remained unmatched. Germline V lookup: CDR1 SNHLY, CDR2 FYNNEI. The CDR3 DNA follows: TGTGCCAGCAGTGGAGAACAACGGACAGGGTCCTATGGCTACACCTTC. This encodes CASSGEQRTGSYGYTF.

This chain joins TRBV19 and TRBJ1-5; 9 bases align to TRBD1. CDR1 and CDR2 (germline): LNHDA, SQIVND (reference sequence). CDR3 length: 14 amino acids. The junction had 4 bases not matched to a gene; V was cut back by 3 bases and J by 7 bases. In nucleotides, the CDR3 is TGTGCCAGTAGTATCACAGGGGGCGAACAGCCCCAGCATTTT. Translated, it gives CASSITGGEQPQHF.

The gene calls are TRBV28 and TRBJ2-7; the D call may be TRBD1 or TRBD2 (8 bases each). V was cut by 6 bases and J by 1 base, with 19 bases left in between. CDR3 size: 16 residues. CDR1 is MDHEN, CDR2 SYDVKM, per germline. The CDR3 sequence: CASSPGGGGPSYEQYF. DNA of the CDR3: TGTGCCAGCAGCCCAGGGGGCGGGGGGCCGTCCTACGAGCAGTACTTC.

The chain carries TRBV18 and TRBJ1-3; D gene ambiguous. Between the trimmed V and J ends, which lost 3 bases and 1 base, there was a span of 13 bases. The CDR3 is 16 amino acids. The germline V gene has CDR1 KGHSH and CDR2 LQKENI. This CDR3 is CASSPTQQTSGNTIYF. For the CDR3, the DNA is TGTGCCAGCTCACCGACACAGCAAACTTCTGGAAACACCATATATTTT.

The chain couples TRBV27 to TRBJ1-3, with 8 bases that match TRBD1. Germline CDR1 is MNHEY and CDR2 is SMNVEV (reference sequence). The CDR3 has 17 amino acids. The V gene end was trimmed by 5 bases and the J gene end by 4 bases; junction bases not matched to a gene: 13. The CDR3 bases are TGTGCCAGCAGTCCATACTCGGACAGGGTTGGAGGAAACACCATATATTTT. This encodes CASSPYSDRVGGNTIYF.

J is TRBJ1-1 and V is TRBV4-2; 8 nucleotides line up with TRBD1. J gave up 3 bases and V 1 base, and 4 bases lay outside the gene matches. CDR3 length: 15 residues. The germline gives CDR1 LGHNA, CDR2 YNFKEQ. This CDR3 reads CASSQATGVDTEAFF. The CDR3 DNA follows: TGTGCCAGCAGCCAAGCGACAGGGGTCGACACTGAAGCTTTCTTT.

This clone has only a few counts. This rearrangement joins TRBV5-6 to TRBJ2-3; 9 bases line up with TRBD2. The germline CDR1 and CDR2 sequences are SGHDT and YYEEEE. The CDR3 spans 19 residues. Trimming at V came to 3 bases and at J to 3 bases, leaving 17 bases not matched to a gene. In DNA form, the CDR3 reads TGTGCCAGCAGCTCTCCCGTAGCGGGAGTATCTGATGGGACAGATACGCAGTATTTT. Its translation: CASSSPVAGVSDGTDTQYF.

This chain uses TRBV28 with TRBJ2-7, with D possibly being TRBD1 (6 bases). The V gene lost 3 bases and the J gene lost 3 bases, with 12 bases spanning the gap. Per germline, CDR1 MDHEN and CDR2 SYDVKM. The CDR3 has 14 amino acids. Here the CDR3 DNA reads TGTGCCAGCAGTTTTCAGGACAGAGGCTACGAGCAGTACTTC. Translated, it gives CASSFQDRGYEQYF.

This chain joins TRBV11-3 and TRBJ2-3, with D possibly being TRBD2 (5 bases). The CDR3 spans 13 residues. Germline V gene lookup returns CDR1 SGHNT and CDR2 YENEEA. Trimming pared 5 bases from V and 10 bases from J, leaving 16 bases between. CDR3 DNA sequence: TGTGCCAGCAGCCCGGCGAGGGCTTCTGCGCAGTATTTT. As protein: CASSPARASAQYF. The variable domain in full, completed from reference TRBV11-3 and TRBJ2-3, reads EAGVVQSPRYKIIEKKQPVAFWCNPISGHNTLYWYLQNLGQGPELLIRYENEEAVDDSQLPKDRFSAERLKGVDSTLKIQPAELGDSAVYLCASSPARASAQYFGPGTRLTVL.

The chain couples TRBV5-4 to TRBJ2-5; D possibly matches TRBD1 or TRBD2 (6 bases each). V lost 5 bases and J 4 bases, leaving 21 bases between the germline ends. The CDR3 sequence is 16 residues long. Per germline, CDR1 SGHNT and CDR2 YYREEE (reference sequence). CDR3 bases: TGTGCCAGCAGTTTCCAGGGGACGGGAGTGGGAGAGACCCAGTACTTC. Protein: CASSFQGTGVGETQYF.